The entry below describes one T cell receptor (beta chain). This clone came up a few times. Its cognate antigen has yet to be identified. No much larger clonotype is one base removed from it; base qualities were not supplied. The trim is 6 bases for V and 6 bases for J, with a gap of 23 bases between the germline ends. CDR1 and CDR2 (SQVTM, ANQGSEA) derive from the germline V gene. The CDR3 has 15 amino acids, counting the end cysteine and phenylalanine. Only CDR3 DNA remains: 45 bases, in frame from the first base. The sample's time point label, decoded: about 4 weeks on oral tofacitinib. Taken with the paper, the label for treatment or condition translates to: oral pan-JAK inhibitor, 5-10 mg twice daily. Lesional scalp punch biopsies and peripheral blood were collected from alopecia areata patients. PBMCs were separated by density centrifugation and stained for CD3, CD4 and CD8, after which CD4+ and CD8+ T cells were sorted on a FACSAria.

The data belong to a study of CD8+ T cells in alopecia areata listed by TCRdb under 2018. Describing the broader study: Treated patients were enrolled in an open-label pilot trial of oral tofacitinib at 5 to 10 mg twice daily for moderate-to-severe alopecia areata. Patients received tofacitinib for 6 to 18 months and were then followed off drug for 6 months to check for delayed response and recurrence. The SALT score, which quantifies the percentage of affected scalp surface area, was used to measure disease severity in treated patients. To study T cell clonal expansion in alopecia areata, the researchers applied high-throughput TCRbeta sequencing to both the C3H/HeJ mouse model and human patients. Scalp tissue and sorted CD4+ and CD8+ peripheral blood T cells from patchy and totalis/universalis alopecia areata patients and from healthy controls were covered by human TCRbeta sequencing. Biopsies were taken from tofacitinib-treated patients at baseline and at 4 and 24 weeks of treatment, and a later scalp biopsy was taken in several of the tofacitinib-treated patients. Clonality in the scalp was compared among normal scalp (n=4), patchy alopecia areata scalp (n=8), and alopecia totalis/universalis scalp (n=8). RNA came from the PAXgene miRNA kit for fixed scalp, the miRNeasy kit for PBMCs, and the RNeasy kit for mouse skin. TCRbeta CDR3 regions were amplified by immunoSEQ multiplex PCR using 35 Vbeta forward and 13 Jbeta reverse primers. Overall study results and their limits: Tofacitinib significantly lowered scalp clonality and the number of expanded CD8+ clones among the top 100 scalp clones. Compared with mice, TCR sequences shared between patients were less clear, possibly partly because of HLA diversity across the patient population. Because the treated cohort was small and had just a single nonresponder, larger studies are needed to establish links between baseline CD8+ expansion and response. Many expanded lesional clones were found to persist in scalp and blood during tofacitinib treatment, and relapse after treatment cessation may be partly explained by this persistence. Higher clonality and more expanded CD8+ clones were observed in lesional scalp than in normal scalp, particularly in alopecia totalis/universalis, a finding suggestive of antigenic drive. Unlike mouse skin, which is dominated by gammadelta T cells, normal human skin has resident alphabeta T cells that are also sequenced, and this complicates analysis of the scalp TCR repertoire.

The library was prepared using the immunoSEQ multiplex PCR assay. For TCR sequencing, RNA was extracted from every sample and reverse transcribed into cDNA to serve as template. First-strand cDNA was synthesized with SuperScript III using a 2:1 mix of oligo-dT and random hexamers. A synthetic immune receptor repertoire was used to measure amplification bias, and any remaining bias was corrected computationally. As for the original processing: Raw reads were preprocessed to remove errors, and CDR3 was defined by IMGT conventions from the conserved cysteine to phenylalanine. Clonality was calculated as 1 minus Shannon entropy normalized by log2 of the number of productive unique TCRs. Whether scalp clones were CD4 or CD8 was inferred by matching scalp TCRbeta sequences against CD4 and CD8 repertoires sorted from blood. TCRdb took over this immuneACCESS table, retaining in-frame rearrangements with V and J assigned. Such tables are incomplete; in checked studies, under half of the missing clones stem from an unresolved V gene, and the remainder is unexplained. That table is the source of V, J and clone size, and D and trimming were worked out from the DNA. The sample table contains approximately 170,000 clones; only one count was recorded for about 60% of them. The ten most abundant clones make up roughly 0.67% of the sample.

Recombination connected TRBV29-1 to TRBJ1-2; TRBD1 is a possible D gene, resting on 6 matching bases. The origin of this receptor is a human donor with alopecia areata. Sequencing used CD4+ T cells sorted from blood, obtained at week 4, from a patient treated with tofacitinib. The sequenced DNA: TGCAGCGTGGACTCCTTTTTAGGGGGGGGAAATGGCTACACCTTC. Protein translation: CSVDSFLGGGNGYTF.